This T cell receptor beta chain was obtained from a study of cytomegalovirus exposure and HLA in healthy donors. Study context: According to later analysis, the same platform produced the 130 or so validation and several hundred first-cohort repertoires.

For this clone: Its antigen is not identified.

Germline CDR1 and CDR2: GTSNPN and SVGIG (reference sequence). V was shortened by 3 bases and J by 0 bases, with 21 bases between the two germline ends. This CDR3 comprises 18 residues. Whole-study findings and limits: In the roughly 120 validation repertoires, a later analysis found that first-cohort TCR clusters tended to co-occur. Most TCRs appeared rarely, but some public TCRs recurred in many donors.

Measured with immunoSEQ multiplex PCR; TCRdb has only the in-frame clones, and not every one. Of about 56,000 clones in the sample, more than 80% were seen once. From the roughly 110-subject validation cohort, which was separate from the roughly 630-subject first cohort, the donors were drawn. The source is a man younger than 30 in good health and CMV-seronegative. The V call is TRBV30, the J call TRBJ1-3, with D possibly being TRBD1 (6 bases). Material for sequencing was PBMCs. The CDR3 DNA sequence: TGTGCCTGGAGGGCCAAAGGTAGGGGGAAACTCTCTGGAAACACCATATATTTT. Its protein product is CAWRAKGRGKLSGNTIYF.